The next 28 T cell receptor beta chains were all read from a single sample in a study of CD4 and CD8 cells across lung adenocarcinoma regions. TCRdb recomputed calls from the PCR reads with MiXCR, one row per CDR3 protein. Of around 15,000 distinct CDR3 sequences detected, roughly three fifths appear once; the ten largest clones hold about 31%. The sample consisted of CD8+ T cells from the center of a lung tumor. These receptors all stem from a female donor with lung adenocarcinoma. The CD4 and CD8 labels of this study may be unreliable.

A note on this clonotype: Germline and junction disagree at one end, which may indicate a read error. The chain has TRBV4-1 and TRBJ2-3; a weak D match, TRBD2 (5 bases). CDR1 and CDR2 from the germline V gene are MGHRA and YSYEKL. This CDR3 has 14 residues. The CDR3 is CASRRLGVKDTQYF. CDR3 nucleotide sequence: TGCGCCAGCAGGCGGCTGGGAGTCAAAGACACGCAGTATTTC.

This clonotype was detected only once. The junction departs from the called germline gene at one end, perhaps through a read error. The J gene is TRBJ2-5, the V gene TRBV11-2; D is unresolved. The CDR3 has 14 residues. Per the germline V gene, CDR1 is SGHAT and CDR2 is FQNNGV. CDR3: CAGSLGLDQETQYF. The DNA of the CDR3 is TGTGCCGGCAGCTTGGGCCTAGACCAAGAGACGCAGTACTTC. Filled out from reference TRBV11-2 and TRBJ2-5, the complete variable domain reads EAGVAQSPRYKIIEKRQSVAFWCNPISGHATLYWYQQILGQGPKLLIQFQNNGVVDDSQLPKDRFSAERLKGVDSTLKIQPAKLEDSAVYLCAGSLGLDQETQYFGPGTRLLVL.

As concerns this clonotype: An end of the junction differs from the germline gene, which may be a read error. V and J are TRBV6-1 and TRBJ2-4; D is tentatively TRBD1 or TRBD2 (5 bases each). The CDR3 has 16 amino acids. CDR1 is MNHNS, CDR2 SASEGT, per germline. CDR3 bases: TGTGCGAGCAGTCCTACGGGGCTGCCAGCCAAAAACACTCAGTACTTC. It translates to CASSPTGLPAKNTQYF.

V gene TRBV6-1 combines with J gene TRBJ2-3; D gene ambiguous. The J call may be faulty, since TRBJ2-7 better matches the DNA end. This CDR3 comprises 15 residues. Germline CDR1 is MNHNS and CDR2 is SASEGT. CDR3 residues: CARVSGLCARNMQYF. Written as DNA, the CDR3 is TGTGCCCGCGTGTCCGGGCTGTGCGCCAGAAACATGCAGTACTTC.

The CDR3 DNA reads as TGTGGCGGCAGGGGGCCGCGGGCCAAAGACACGCAGTATTTT. Residues: CGGRGPRAKDTQYF. The rearrangement links TRBV6-1 to TRBJ2-3, with 8 nucleotides matching TRBD1. The length of the CDR3 is 14 residues. In germline, CDR1 is MNHNS, CDR2 SASEGT.

V gene TRBV11-2 combines with J gene TRBJ2-5; 9 bases fit TRBD2. The CDR3 covers 18 residues. The V and J ends lost 1 base and 0 bases, in that order; junction bases with no gene match: 9. The germline gives CDR1 SGHAT, CDR2 FQNNGV. The CDR3 nucleotides read TGTGCCAGCAGCTTAGTTCGGCCGAGCGGGGGGTACCAAGAGACCCAGTACTTC. Protein product: CASSLVRPSGGYQETQYF.

This clonotype was observed at least ten times. J is TRBJ2-1 and V is TRBV3-1; tentatively, D is TRBD2 (7 bases). This CDR3 is built from 15 residues. The V gene's germline CDR1 is LGHDT and CDR2 YNNKEL (reference sequence). Trimming left V 5 bases short and J 8 bases short, with 19 bases between. As DNA, the CDR3 is TGTGCCAGCAGCGATCAGTGGGGGGGCCGTTATGAGCAGTTCTTC. This sequence encodes CASSDQWGGRYEQFF.

The chain uses TRBV11-2 and TRBJ1-1; D not resolved. The ends were cut back, 2 bases at V and 2 bases at J, with 6 bases in the middle. The CDR3 runs 13 residues. Germline V CDR1 and CDR2: SGHAT, FQNNGV. CDR3 amino acids: CASSLKRNTEAFF. The CDR3 DNA is TGTGCCAGCAGCTTAAAAAGAAACACTGAAGCTTTCTTT. The full variable domain, with the rest looked up from reference TRBV11-2 and TRBJ1-1, is EAGVAQSPRYKIIEKRQSVAFWCNPISGHATLYWYQQILGQGPKLLIQFQNNGVVDDSQLPKDRFSAERLKGVDSTLKIQPAKLEDSAVYLCASSLKRNTEAFFGQGTRLTVV.

The chain carries TRBV9 and TRBJ1-2; D uncertain. Germline V gene sequence: CDR1 SGDLS, CDR2 YYNGEE. The germline V and J ends were trimmed by 4 bases and 5 bases, with 18 bases remaining between them. The CDR3 has 15 residues. The CDR3 bases are TGTGCCAGCAGCTTTAAACTCCCCTTAGGATATGGCTACACCTTC. Amino acid sequence: CASSFKLPLGYGYTF.

Remarks on this clonotype: One end of the junction does not line up with germline, which may come from a read error. This CDR3 reads CASSGGGGTETQYF. The CDR3 region has the DNA TGTGCGAGCAGTGGGGGCGGGGGGACAGAGACGCAGTATTTT. V usage is TRBV6-1 and J usage is TRBJ2-3, with D tentatively TRBD2 (8 bases). Germline V gives CDR1 MNHNS, CDR2 SASEGT. The CDR3 is 14 amino acids.

A word on this clonotype: One junction end does not reproduce the germline sequence, and a read error may be involved. V and J are TRBV10-2 and TRBJ2-1; D is ambiguous. Germline V lookup: CDR1 WSHSY, CDR2 SAAADI. CDR3 length: 14 residues. The CDR3 nucleotides are TGCGCCAGCATGGTCATTCTCAACTACGATGAGCAGTTTTTT. Protein sequence: CASMVILNYDEQFF.

This rearrangement joins TRBV10-2 to TRBJ2-5, with 9 bases identical to TRBD2. V was clipped by 4 bases and J by 0 bases; unmatched bases: 3. CDR1 is WSHSY and CDR2 is SAAADI in the germline V gene. The CDR3 has 15 amino acids. Here the CDR3 reads CASSVAGEYQETQYF. The CDR3 DNA follows: TGCGCCAGCAGTGTAGCGGGAGAGTACCAAGAGACCCAGTACTTC.

The chain couples TRBV6-5 to TRBJ2-3; 9 nucleotides align to TRBD2. Per the germline V gene, CDR1 is MNHEY and CDR2 is SVGAGI. Trimming took 8 bases from V and 5 from J; bases not matched to a gene: 11. The length of the CDR3 is 15 residues. The CDR3 nucleotides are TGTGCCAGCGGGTACGGGGGCGGGGGGGGAGATACGCAGTATTTT. Its protein product is CASGYGGGGGDTQYF.

Points on this clonotype: The germline gene is not matched at one end of the junction; a read error may be the cause. The chain employs TRBV6-1 and TRBJ2-4, with 8 bases that match TRBD2. The germline V gene has CDR1 MNHNS and CDR2 SASEGT. This CDR3 comprises 14 residues. The CDR3 DNA reads TGTGGCAGCAGGGAGGCGGGGGGCACAGACACGCAGTATTTC. This encodes CGSREAGGTDTQYF.

This clonotype has at least ten counts. The chain couples TRBV6-5 to TRBJ1-2; D is perhaps TRBD1 (5 bases). In germline, CDR1 is MNHEY, CDR2 SVGAGI. Trimming stripped 4 bases from V and 1 base from J, with 7 bases between. The CDR3 is 13 residues long. The CDR3 protein is CASSWTHNYGYTF. The CDR3 nucleotides read TGTGCCAGCAGTTGGACACATAACTATGGCTACACCTTC.

Remarks on this clonotype: The junction departs from the called germline gene at one end, perhaps through a read error. The genes are TRBV27 and TRBJ2-4; D ambiguous. Germline CDR1 is MNHEY and CDR2 is SMNVEV (reference sequence). This CDR3 region has 14 residues. The CDR3: CGIAVLSAKDMQYF. In nucleotides, the CDR3 is TGTGGCATCGCGGTCTTGTCCGCCAAAGACATGCAGTATTTC.

This clonotype has just one count. The junction shows a germline mismatch at one end, possibly a read error. V is TRBV27 and J is TRBJ2-3; D might be TRBD1 or TRBD2, each matching 5 bases. The germline V gene encodes CDR1 MNHEY and CDR2 SMNVEV (reference sequence). CDR3 length: 16 amino acids. This chain's CDR3 is CPSRVPGRWAKNTQYF. The CDR3 DNA is TGTCCGAGCCGCGTCCCGGGGCGGTGGGCCAAAAATACGCAGTACTTT.

In regard to this clonotype: The junction departs from germline at one end; a sequencing error may be responsible. The chain links TRBV6-1 to TRBJ2-4; 7 positions match TRBD1. The CDR3 is 16 amino acids. In germline, CDR1 is MNHNS, CDR2 SASEGT. CDR3 nucleotide sequence: TGTGCCAGCAGTCCTAGGGGGCAGCGAGCCAAAGACATTCAGTACTTC. It translates to CASSPRGQRAKDIQYF.

The rearrangement links TRBV11-2 to TRBJ2-5; D gene uncertain. The DNA matches TRBJ2-7 better at its end, which makes the J call doubtful. The CDR3 has 13 residues. CDR1 and CDR2 (germline): SGHAT, FQNNGV. In nucleotides, the CDR3 is TGTGCCAGCAGCTTGGACGGTTACTACGAGCAGTACTTC. This sequence encodes CASSLDGYYEQYF.

This clonotype was observed once. One junction end does not reproduce the germline sequence, and a read error may be involved. The chain links TRBV27 to TRBJ2-4; the D gene is possibly TRBD2 (5 bases). The germline V gene has CDR1 MNHEY and CDR2 SMNVEV (reference sequence). CDR3 size: 14 residues. CDR3 loop: CGSKRLGATNTQYF. In DNA, the CDR3 is TGTGGCAGCAAGCGGCTGGGAGCCACAAATACGCAGTACTTT.

The CDR3 bases are TGTGCCAGCAAGACAGGACTAGCGGCAACCCTTCACGAGCAGTTCTTC. This encodes CASKTGLAATLHEQFF. The V call is TRBV6-1, the J call TRBJ2-1; TRBD2 matches 10 bases. With 7 bases clipped from V and 10 bases from J, the junction kept 16 bases outside the gene matches. CDR1 and CDR2 from the germline V gene are MNHNS and SASEGT. This CDR3 comprises 16 residues.

The chain links TRBV6-1 to TRBJ2-4; D possibly uses TRBD1 or TRBD2 (5 bases each). V shed 5 bases and J shed 12 bases, with 26 bases lying between them. The CDR3 is 16 residues long. CDR1 and CDR2 from the germline V gene are MNHNS and SASEGT. The CDR3 region is CASSPTGHRTTDTQYF. The DNA for the CDR3 is TGTGCCAGCAGTCCTACGGGGCACCGAACCACAGATACTCAGTACTTC.

Turning to this clonotype: The junction and the germline gene differ at one end; a read error may be behind it. The CDR3 DNA is TGTGCCAGCAGTGCGGTACCGGGAGCCAAAAATATTCAGTATTTC. Amino acids: CASSAVPGAKNIQYF. V gene TRBV6-1 combines with J gene TRBJ2-4, with D possibly matching TRBD2 (6 bases). The CDR3 is 15 residues long. Germline V CDR1 and CDR2: MNHNS, SASEGT.

This clonotype was found many times. It may be a read error: a sequence one base away is much more abundant. The J gene is TRBJ2-5, the V gene TRBV6-1; the match to TRBD2 covers 9 bases. The length of the CDR3 is 15 residues. J was trimmed by 5 bases and V by 6 bases; bases with no gene match: 10. From germline, CDR1 is MNHNS and CDR2 SASEGT. The CDR3 nucleotides read TGTGCCAGCAGGGGGCGGGGGGGGAGGGGGGAGACCCAGTACTTC. Encoded protein: CASRGRGGRGETQYF.

This clonotype was recorded many times. This chain joins TRBV7-6 and TRBJ2-3, with a weak D call TRBD1 (6 bases). The germline V gene has CDR1 SGHVS and CDR2 FNYEAQ. CDR3 length: 14 amino acids. Trimming took 5 bases from V and 0 from J, leaving 9 bases between them. In DNA form, the CDR3 reads TGTGCCAGCAGCGAGGGGGTTAGCACAGATACGCAGTATTTT. Protein sequence: CASSEGVSTDTQYF.

With regard to this clonotype: At one boundary the junction diverges from the germline segment, which might be a read error. V gene TRBV6-1 combines with J gene TRBJ2-3; D assignment may be TRBD1 or TRBD2 (6 bases each). The germline V gene has CDR1 MNHNS and CDR2 SASEGT. The CDR3 length is 16 residues. CDR3 residues: CASSRPGLGAIDTQYF. The CDR3 nucleotides read TGTGCCAGCAGTCGCCCGGGACTGGGGGCCATAGATACTCAGTATTTC.

Note on this clonotype: Its ends do not fully match the called genes, so a read error is possible. This CDR3 is CASSERPGAKNIQYF. CDR3 sequence (DNA): TGTGCCAGCAGTGAGCGGCCGGGAGCCAAAAACATTCAGTATTTC. This rearrangement joins TRBV6-1 to TRBJ2-4, with D possibly TRBD2 on 6 matching bases. There are 15 residues in the CDR3. Germline V gene lookup returns CDR1 MNHNS and CDR2 SASEGT.

This clonotype is judged medium-sized. The chain combines TRBV6-5 with TRBJ2-3; 10 positions match TRBD1. The V and J ends lost 7 bases and 2 bases, in that order; junction bases with no gene match: 9. CDR3 length equals 16 residues. Germline CDR1 MNHEY, CDR2 SVGAGI. This chain's CDR3 is CASISGTGAFTDTQYF. CDR3 nucleotides: TGTGCCAGCATTTCCGGGACAGGGGCTTTCACAGATACGCAGTATTTT.